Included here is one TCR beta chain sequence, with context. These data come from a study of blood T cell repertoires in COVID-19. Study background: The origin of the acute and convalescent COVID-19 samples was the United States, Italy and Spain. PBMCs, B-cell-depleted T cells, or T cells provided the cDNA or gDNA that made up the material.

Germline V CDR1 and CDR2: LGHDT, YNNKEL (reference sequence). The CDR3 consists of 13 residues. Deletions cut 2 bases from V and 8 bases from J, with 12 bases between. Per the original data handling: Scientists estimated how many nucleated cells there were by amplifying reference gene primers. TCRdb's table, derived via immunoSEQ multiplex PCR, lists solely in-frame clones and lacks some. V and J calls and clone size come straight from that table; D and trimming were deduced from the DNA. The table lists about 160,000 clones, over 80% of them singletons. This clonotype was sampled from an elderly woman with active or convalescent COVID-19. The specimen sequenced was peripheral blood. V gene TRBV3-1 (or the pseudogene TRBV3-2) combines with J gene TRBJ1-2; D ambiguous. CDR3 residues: CASSQREMIGYTF. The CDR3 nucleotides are TGTGCCAGCAGCCAACGCGAAATGATAGGCTACACCTTC.